This entry lists 26 T cell receptor beta chains sequenced from one sample in a study of T-cell memory formation after mild COVID-19. TCRdb ran MiXCR on the 5' RACE reads and lists one entry per CDR3 protein. The profile shows about 140,000 distinct CDR3 sequences, roughly 15% of them singletons. Sequenced: PBMCs or a T cell subset sorted from them (not recorded which). The receptors originated from an adult woman who had mild COVID-19 (a few samples of this study predate the infection). Cell type and time point are not known.

This chain connects TRBV19 to TRBJ1-1; D remains ambiguous. Between the trimmed V and J ends, which lost 3 bases and 1 base, there was a span of 12 bases. Germline lookup yields CDR1 LNHDA and CDR2 SQIVND (reference sequence). This CDR3 has 15 residues. CDR3 in DNA: TGTGCCAGTAGTATTCCGGGAGCCCAGAACACTGAAGCTTTCTTT. This sequence encodes CASSIPGAQNTEAFF.

This clonotype was detected only a few times. The chain carries TRBV2 and TRBJ2-7, with TRBD1 identical over 10 bases. CDR3 length equals 14 residues. Per the germline V gene, CDR1 is SNHLY and CDR2 is FYNNEI. The J segment lost 7 bases and the V segment lost 9 bases, leaving 12 bases of the junction unmatched. The CDR3 reads CASGRGQGTPEQYF. The CDR3 DNA reads as TGTGCCAGTGGGAGGGGACAGGGGACACCAGAGCAGTACTTC. Filled out from reference TRBV2 and TRBJ2-7, the complete variable domain reads EPEVTQTPSHQVTQMGQEVILRCVPISNHLYFYWYRQILGQKVEFLVSFYNNEISEKSEIFDDQFSVERPDGSNFTLKIRSTKLEDSAMYFCASGRGQGTPEQYFGPGTRLTVT.

In its sample, this clonotype was seen a few times. V usage is TRBV29-1 and J usage is TRBJ2-5, with TRBD2 matching 9 bases. The germline V gene has CDR1 SQVTM and CDR2 ANQGSEA. Trimming at V came to 3 bases and at J to 3 bases, leaving 8 bases not matched to a gene. This CDR3 spans 15 amino acids. CDR3 nucleotide sequence: TGCAGCGTTGACCCTGGCCTAGCGGGGAAAGAGACCCAGTACTTC. As protein: CSVDPGLAGKETQYF.

In its sample, this clonotype was seen a few times. V gene TRBV30 combines with J gene TRBJ2-7; maybe TRBD2 (5 bases). Germline V lookup: CDR1 GTSNPN, CDR2 SVGIG (reference sequence). V was trimmed by 2 bases and J by 1 base, leaving 18 bases between them. The CDR3 is 16 residues long. CDR3 sequence: CAWSMRVLIESYEQYF. The CDR3 bases are TGTGCCTGGAGTATGCGGGTCCTGATAGAATCCTACGAGCAGTACTTC.

The rearrangement uses TRBV12-3 or TRBV12-4 and TRBJ2-1; 13 nucleotides align to TRBD2. This CDR3 has 14 residues. V trimming: 5 bases; J trimming: 16 bases; junction bases outside the gene matches: 11. The CDR3: CASSHPKTSGGCFF. DNA of the CDR3: TGTGCCAGCAGTCATCCCAAGACTAGCGGGGGGTGTTTCTTC.

This clonotype was observed a few times. The chain joins TRBV7-2 to TRBJ2-7; D ambiguous. Trimming removed 4 bases at V and 8 bases at J, with 9 bases between. This CDR3 region has 11 residues. Germline values: CDR1 SGHTA, CDR2 FQGNSA. The CDR3 is CASSSQTKQYF. As DNA, the CDR3 is TGTGCCAGCAGCTCACAGACCAAGCAGTACTTC.

The chain uses TRBV29-1 and TRBJ1-2; D is undetermined. Germline V gives CDR1 SQVTM, CDR2 ANQGSEA. The CDR3 has 12 residues. V was pared by 5 bases and J by 2 bases, with 9 bases between. This chain's CDR3 is CSVSLLNYGYTF. The CDR3 DNA is TGCAGCGTTTCGCTACTGAACTATGGCTACACCTTC.

The rearrangement links TRBV7-9 to TRBJ1-2, with D perhaps TRBD1 (6 bases). CDR3 length equals 14 residues. Trimming stripped 8 bases from V and 4 bases from J, with 17 bases between. Per germline, CDR1 SEHNR and CDR2 FQNEAQ (reference sequence). The CDR3 nucleotides read TGTGCCAGCGGGCCTCCGGGGGCCGGCTATGGCTACACCTTC. Translating gives CASGPPGAGYGYTF. Supplemented by reference TRBV7-9 and TRBJ1-2, the full variable domain reads DTGVSQNPRHKITKRGQNVTFRCDPISEHNRLYWYRQTLGQGPEFLTYFQNEAQLEKSRLLSDRFSAERPKGSFSTLEIQRTEQGDSAMYLCASGPPGAGYGYTFGSGTRLTVV.

This clonotype was detected many times. CDR3 in amino acids: CASSQGLEQFF. The DNA of the CDR3 is TGCGCCAGCAGCCAAGGTCTTGAGCAGTTCTTC. The genes are TRBV4-1 and TRBJ2-1; no firm D call. From germline, CDR1 is MGHRA and CDR2 YSYEKL. V lost 1 base to trimming and J lost 9 bases, with 4 bases between them. This CDR3 contains 11 residues.

The table lists this clonotype with a few counts. The chain combines TRBV30 with TRBJ2-7; TRBD2 aligns across 8 bases. Germline V lookup: CDR1 GTSNPN, CDR2 SVGIG (reference sequence). The CDR3 is made up of 16 amino acids. V trimming: 2 bases; J trimming: 3 bases; junction bases outside the gene matches: 12. The CDR3 coding sequence is TGTGCCTGGAGTCCCCGGGGTAGCGGGACCTTCTACGAGCAGTACTTC. It translates to CAWSPRGSGTFYEQYF. The full variable domain, completed using reference TRBV30 and TRBJ2-7, is SQTIHQWPATLVQPVGSPLSLECTVEGTSNPNLYWYRQAAGRGLQLLFYSVGIGQISSEVPQNLSASRPQDRQFILSSKKLLLSDSGFYLCAWSPRGSGTFYEQYFGPGTRLTVT.

The CDR3 protein is CSARDSGQPWDTGELFF. CDR3 DNA sequence: TGCAGTGCTAGGGATTCAGGCCAGCCATGGGACACCGGGGAGCTGTTTTTT. The V gene is TRBV20-1, the J gene TRBJ2-2; no reliable D call. CDR1 and CDR2 (germline): DFQATT, SNEGSKA (reference sequence). The CDR3 totals 17 residues. V gave up 3 bases and J gave up 3 bases, with 20 bases separating them.

The chain has TRBV21-1 and TRBJ1-5; no DNA check was done on the table's D call, TRBD1. TRBV21-1 is a known pseudogene. The CDR3 runs 16 residues. CDR3 sequence: CASSKVAGGGNQPQHF. The CDR3 DNA is TGTGCCAGCAGCAAAGTGGCAGGGGGAGGCAATCAGCCCCAGCATTTT.

The CDR3 loop is CASTDLGQGAEAFF. CDR3 sequence (DNA): TGTGCCAGCACCGACTTAGGACAGGGGGCTGAAGCTTTCTTT. The chain combines TRBV6-2 or TRBV6-3 with TRBJ1-1; 10 bases line up with TRBD1. J lost 6 bases, V lost 7 bases, and 8 bases had no gene match. Germline values: CDR1 MNHEY, CDR2 SVGEGT. The CDR3 spans 14 residues.

The chain carries TRBV24-1 and TRBJ2-2; D gene uncertain. Trimming took off 9 bases at V and 6 bases at J, with 7 bases between the two ends. From germline, CDR1 is KGHDR and CDR2 SFDVKD. This CDR3 region has 11 residues. The CDR3 reads CATGVAGELFF. For the CDR3, the DNA is TGTGCCACCGGAGTAGCCGGGGAGCTGTTTTTT.

This chain joins TRBV28 and TRBJ2-3; 7 nucleotides align to TRBD2. Germline loops: CDR1 MDHEN, CDR2 SYDVKM. CDR3 length equals 17 residues. V shed 6 bases, J shed 2 bases, and the junction held 14 bases outside the gene matches. The CDR3: CASSPPAGGGSTDTQYF. CDR3 bases: TGTGCCAGCAGCCCTCCTGCGGGCGGGGGATCCACAGATACGCAGTATTTT.

This clonotype has a count of ten or more. The chain uses TRBV27 and TRBJ2-1, with D tentatively TRBD2 (6 bases). The CDR3 extends over 11 amino acids. Trimming shortened V by 10 bases and J by 6 bases, and 10 bases separated the two germline ends. CDR1 is MNHEY, CDR2 SMNVEV, per germline (reference sequence). The CDR3: CAIRRGNEQFF. CDR3 nucleotides: TGTGCCATCCGGCGGGGCAATGAGCAGTTCTTC.

Only a few counts were recorded for this clonotype. V and J are TRBV3-1 and TRBJ1-1, with D hard to call. This CDR3 is 16 amino acids long. V was clipped by 0 bases and J by 4 bases, with 15 bases between them. Germline values: CDR1 LGHDT, CDR2 YNNKEL (reference sequence). The CDR3 loop is CASSQDGTVLSTEAFF. CDR3 coding DNA: TGTGCCAGCAGCCAAGATGGAACGGTGTTGAGCACTGAAGCTTTCTTT.

A few counts support this clonotype. The chain recombines TRBV20-1 with TRBJ2-3; TRBD2 might be the D (6 bases). Trimming left V 6 bases short and J 0 bases short, with 19 bases between. This CDR3 has 16 residues. Germline CDR1 is DFQATT and CDR2 is SNEGSKA (reference sequence). CDR3 sequence (DNA): TGCAGTGCCGAAAATCCGGAGGGCTCTAGCACAGATACGCAGTATTTT. It encodes CSAENPEGSSTDTQYF.

This clonotype has more than one count but fewer than ten. This chain uses TRBV6-5 with TRBJ2-5; D remains ambiguous. CDR3 size: 13 residues. Per the germline V gene, CDR1 is MNHEY and CDR2 is SVGAGI. Between the trimmed V and J ends, which lost 5 bases and 5 bases, there was a span of 12 bases. CDR3 in amino acids: CASSGGFGETQYF. CDR3 in DNA: TGTGCCAGCAGTGGCGGATTTGGGGAGACCCAGTACTTC.

For this clonotype: At one of its ends the junction is not consistent with the germline gene, which may arise from a read error. V usage is TRBV5-5 and J usage is TRBJ1-5; D ambiguous. This CDR3 has 13 residues. Germline CDR1 is SGHKS and CDR2 is YYEKEE (reference sequence). This CDR3 is CASSLAHGQPQHF. CDR3 DNA: TGTGCCAGCAGTTTGGCCCATGGTCAGCCCCAGCATTTT.

This chain connects TRBV2 to TRBJ1-1; D is unclear. Trimming removed 8 bases at V and 5 bases at J, with 18 bases between. There are 14 residues in the CDR3. The V gene's germline CDR1 is SNHLY and CDR2 FYNNEI. CDR3 in DNA: TGTGCCAGCTCTGGCGCCACTGCCAGGACTGAAGCTTTCTTT. As protein: CASSGATARTEAFF.

The genes are TRBV7-6 and TRBJ2-6; D ambiguous. CDR1 is SGHVS, CDR2 FNYEAQ, per germline. V gave up 1 base and J gave up 0 bases, with 10 bases separating them. This CDR3 has 17 amino acids. CDR3 sequence (DNA): TGTGCCAGCAGCTTAGAGGCCCGGGTCTCTGGGGCCAACGTCCTGACTTTC. Protein sequence: CASSLEARVSGANVLTF.

A few counts support this clonotype. This chain connects TRBV6-5 to TRBJ2-1, with TRBD2 matching 13 bases. This CDR3 comprises 15 residues. Germline V lookup: CDR1 MNHEY, CDR2 SVGAGI. J gave up 2 bases and V 7 bases, and 2 bases lay outside the gene matches. CDR3 loop: CASIGTSGTYNEQFF. CDR3 sequence (DNA): TGTGCCAGCATTGGGACTAGCGGGACCTACAATGAGCAGTTCTTC.

This clonotype was found a few times. The J gene is TRBJ2-5, the V gene TRBV3-1; D is possibly TRBD1 or TRBD2 (6 bases each). V dropped 0 bases and J dropped 5 bases, with 13 bases sitting between them. The CDR3 covers 15 residues. Germline CDR1 is LGHDT and CDR2 is YNNKEL (reference sequence). CDR3 amino acids: CASSQDWLGGETQYF. In nucleotides, the CDR3 is TGTGCCAGCAGCCAAGATTGGTTAGGGGGGGAGACCCAGTACTTC.

This clonotype has just a few counts. This chain connects TRBV20-1 to TRBJ1-5; 9 nucleotides agree with TRBD1. The CDR3 has 18 residues. The germline gives CDR1 DFQATT, CDR2 SNEGSKA (reference sequence). With 6 bases clipped from V and 2 bases from J, the junction kept 17 bases outside the gene matches. CDR3 amino acids: CSAGVKEDRGWGNQPQHF. CDR3 sequence (DNA): TGCAGTGCGGGAGTTAAGGAGGACAGGGGATGGGGCAATCAGCCCCAGCATTTT.

This clonotype appeared a few times. V and J are TRBV5-1 and TRBJ2-3, with 11 bases matching TRBD2. Germline V gene lookup returns CDR1 SGHRS and CDR2 YFSETQ. The CDR3 is 15 residues long. Trimming at V came to 6 bases and at J to 3 bases, leaving 6 bases not matched to a gene. CDR3: CASTLGLAVTDTQYF. In DNA, the CDR3 is TGCGCCAGCACCCTGGGACTAGCGGTAACAGATACGCAGTATTTT.